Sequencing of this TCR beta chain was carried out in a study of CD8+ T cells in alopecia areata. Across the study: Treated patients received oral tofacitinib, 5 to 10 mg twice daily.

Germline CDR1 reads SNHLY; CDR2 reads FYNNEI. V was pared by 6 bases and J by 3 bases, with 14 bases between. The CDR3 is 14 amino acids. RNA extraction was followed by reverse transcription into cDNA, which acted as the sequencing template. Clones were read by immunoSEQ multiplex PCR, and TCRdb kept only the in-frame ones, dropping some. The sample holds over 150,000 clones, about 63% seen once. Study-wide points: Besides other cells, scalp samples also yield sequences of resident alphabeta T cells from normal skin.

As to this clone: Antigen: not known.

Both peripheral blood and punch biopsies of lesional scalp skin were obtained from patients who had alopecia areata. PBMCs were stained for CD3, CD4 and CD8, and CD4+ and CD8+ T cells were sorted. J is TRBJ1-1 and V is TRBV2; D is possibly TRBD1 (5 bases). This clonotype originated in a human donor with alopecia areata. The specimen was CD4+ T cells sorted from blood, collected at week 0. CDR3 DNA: TGTGCCAGCAGGCCGGGACTAAGAGACACTGAAGCTTTCTTT. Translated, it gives CASRPGLRDTEAFF.